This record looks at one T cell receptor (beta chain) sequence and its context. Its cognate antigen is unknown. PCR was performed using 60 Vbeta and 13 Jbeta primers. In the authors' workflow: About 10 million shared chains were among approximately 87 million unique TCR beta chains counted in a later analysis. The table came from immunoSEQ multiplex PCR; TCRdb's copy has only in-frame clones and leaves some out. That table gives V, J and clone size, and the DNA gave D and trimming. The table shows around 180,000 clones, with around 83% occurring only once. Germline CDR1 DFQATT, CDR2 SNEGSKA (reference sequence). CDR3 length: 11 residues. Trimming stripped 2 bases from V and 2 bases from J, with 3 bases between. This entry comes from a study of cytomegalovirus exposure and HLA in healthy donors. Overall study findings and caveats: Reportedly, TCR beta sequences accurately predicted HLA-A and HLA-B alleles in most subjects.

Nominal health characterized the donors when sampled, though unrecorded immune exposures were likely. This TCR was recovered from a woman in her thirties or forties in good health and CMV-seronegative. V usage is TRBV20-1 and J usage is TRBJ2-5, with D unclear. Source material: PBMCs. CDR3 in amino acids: CSARSQETQYF. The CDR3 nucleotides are TGCAGTGCTAGATCTCAAGAGACCCAGTACTTC.